This entry lists 4 T cell receptor beta chains sequenced from one sample in a study of T-cell reconstitution after alpha-beta-depleted transplantation in children. Preparation of the TCRbeta library was carried out with unique molecular identifiers. One entry per CDR3 protein results from TCRdb running MiXCR on the PCR reads. The sample lists roughly 200,000 distinct CDR3 sequences, less than 8% occurring once. Sample: PBMCs from the stem cell graft donor, taken from the stem cell graft. These receptors all stem from a human donor who donated a stem cell graft to a child with Wiskott-Aldrich syndrome.

This clonotype was counted ten times or more. This sequence joins TRBV12-3 or TRBV12-4 and TRBJ1-3, with D perhaps matching TRBD1 (6 bases). Trimming cost V 11 bases and J 3 bases, with 14 bases left between them. This CDR3 spans 13 amino acids. The CDR3 bases are TGTGCCGGAGGGGGGGCGCATGGAAACACCATATATTTT. It specifies CAGGGAHGNTIYF.

The table lists this clonotype with many counts. Sequence at one end of the junction differs from germline and may be a read error. The chain's CDR3 is CASSLGMNTEAFF. For the CDR3, the DNA is TGCGCCAGCAGCTTAGGAATGAACACTGAGGCTTTCTTT. The chain combines TRBV5-1 with TRBJ1-1; D gene uncertain. In germline, CDR1 is SGHRS, CDR2 YFSETQ. The CDR3 extends over 13 amino acids.

This clonotype came up many times. The chain links TRBV20-1 to TRBJ2-5; 9 bases agree with TRBD2. CDR1 DFQATT and CDR2 SNEGSKA come from the germline V gene (reference sequence). J was trimmed by 1 base and V by 0 bases; bases with no gene match: 6. This CDR3 is 16 amino acids long. This CDR3 reads CSARDIKRGAQETQYF. In DNA, the CDR3 is TGCAGTGCTAGAGATATCAAGCGGGGGGCCCAAGAGACCCAGTACTTC.

In its sample, this clonotype was seen a few times. V is TRBV2 and J is TRBJ1-5; the match to TRBD1 covers 10 bases. The CDR3 sequence is 13 residues long. CDR1 is SNHLY and CDR2 is FYNNEI in the germline V gene. With V trimmed by 11 bases and J by 2 bases, 3 bases remained unmatched. CDR3 loop: CAGGQGGNQPQHF. The CDR3 bases are TGTGCCGGAGGACAGGGGGGCAATCAGCCCCAGCATTTT. The full variable domain, its missing parts supplied by reference TRBV2 and TRBJ1-5, is EPEVTQTPSHQVTQMGQEVILRCVPISNHLYFYWYRQILGQKVEFLVSFYNNEISEKSEIFDDQFSVERPDGSNFTLKIRSTKLEDSAMYFCAGGQGGNQPQHFGDGTRLSIL.